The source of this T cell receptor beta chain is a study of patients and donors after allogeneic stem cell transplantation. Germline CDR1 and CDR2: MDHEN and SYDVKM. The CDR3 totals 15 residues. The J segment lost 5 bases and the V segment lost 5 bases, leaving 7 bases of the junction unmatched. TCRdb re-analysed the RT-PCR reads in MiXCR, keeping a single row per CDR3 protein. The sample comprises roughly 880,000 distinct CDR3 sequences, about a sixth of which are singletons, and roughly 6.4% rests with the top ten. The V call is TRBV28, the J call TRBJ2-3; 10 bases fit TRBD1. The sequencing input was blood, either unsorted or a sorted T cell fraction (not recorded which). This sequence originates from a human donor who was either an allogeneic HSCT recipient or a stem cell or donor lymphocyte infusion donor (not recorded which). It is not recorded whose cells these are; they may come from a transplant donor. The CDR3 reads CASSPYGQGVDTQYF. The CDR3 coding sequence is TGTGCCAGCAGTCCGTACGGACAGGGGGTAGATACGCAGTATTTT. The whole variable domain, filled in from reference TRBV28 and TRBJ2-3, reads DVKVTQSSRYLVKRTGEKVFLECVQDMDHENMFWYRQDPGLGLRLIYFSYDVKMKEKGDIPEGYSVSREKKERFSLILESASTNQTSMYLCASSPYGQGVDTQYFGPGTRLTVL.